Each of the 10 T cell receptor beta chains below was sequenced from the same sample in a study of radiotherapy plus CTLA-4 blockade in lung cancer. The repertoire was sequenced with immunoSEQ multiplex PCR; TCRdb's copy has only in-frame clones and lacks some. This table has about 48,000 clones, around four fifths appearing once. Specimen: peripheral blood, collected from a patient treated with radiotherapy plus ipilimumab. These TCRs come from a human donor with non-small cell lung cancer who had stable disease on radiotherapy plus ipilimumab.

This clone was seen only once. The rearrangement joins TRBV10-3 to TRBJ2-1; D possibly corresponds to TRBD2 (6 bases). The CDR3 runs 13 residues. V shed 5 bases and J shed 3 bases, with 8 bases lying between them. The germline CDR1 and CDR2 sequences are ENHRY and SYGVKD. Written as DNA, the CDR3 is TGTGCCATCAGTACGGGGGACTACAATGAGCAGTTCTTC. It yields the protein CAISTGDYNEQFF.

The chain carries TRBV7-9 and TRBJ1-1; D perhaps matches TRBD1 (5 bases). Between the trimmed V and J ends, which lost 1 base and 8 bases, there was a span of 8 bases. This CDR3 has 12 residues. CDR1 SEHNR and CDR2 FQNEAQ come from the germline V gene (reference sequence). The CDR3 DNA reads TGTGCCAGCAGCTTAGACAAGGGGGAAGCTTTCTTT. It specifies CASSLDKGEAFF.

CDR3 DNA sequence: TGCGCCAGCAGCCCTTGGGACAGGGAGCAAGAGACCCAGTACTTC. Translated: CASSPWDREQETQYF. This chain joins TRBV4-3 and TRBJ2-5; 9 bases match TRBD1. Germline CDR1 reads LGHNA; CDR2 reads YSLEER. CDR3 length equals 15 residues. V lost 4 bases, J lost 2 bases, and 5 bases stayed unmatched.

This rearrangement joins TRBV6-6 to TRBJ1-6; the match to TRBD1 covers 9 bases. CDR1 is MNHNY, CDR2 SVGAGI, per germline (reference sequence). The length of the CDR3 is 16 residues. The trim removed 7 bases at V and 7 bases at J, leaving 11 bases unmatched. CDR3 bases: TGTGCCAGCATTTCTTCGACAGGGGGTTACAATTCACCCCTCCACTTT. This sequence encodes CASISSTGGYNSPLHF.

The V call is TRBV9, the J call TRBJ2-5; a weak D match, TRBD2 (6 bases). The tail of the sequence fits TRBJ2-7 better, so the J call may be wrong. The CDR3 has 14 residues. CDR1 SGDLS and CDR2 YYNGEE come from the germline V gene. The CDR3 DNA reads TGTGCCAGCAGCGTAGGGGTGGGAGGTTACGAGCAGTACTTC. Translating gives CASSVGVGGYEQYF.

Notes on this clone: This specimen includes other DNA sequences encoding the same CDR3. The rearrangement links TRBV28 to TRBJ2-7; the match to TRBD2 covers 9 bases. V shed 3 bases, J shed 3 bases, and the junction held 3 bases outside the gene matches. The germline CDR1 and CDR2 sequences are MDHEN and SYDVKM. The CDR3 runs 14 residues. The CDR3 sequence is CASSLLAGFYEQYF. The DNA for the CDR3 is TGTGCCAGCAGTTTGCTAGCGGGATTCTACGAGCAGTACTTC.

This clone was seen only a few times. V usage is TRBV6-1 and J usage is TRBJ2-2, with D possibly being TRBD2 (5 bases). Per germline, CDR1 MNHNS and CDR2 SASEGT. CDR3 length: 15 residues. The V gene lost 8 bases and the J gene lost 1 base, with 14 bases spanning the gap. CDR3 sequence: CASWAGRGNTGELFF. CDR3 bases: TGTGCCAGCTGGGCGGGTAGAGGGAACACCGGGGAGCTGTTTTTT.

The chain is built from TRBV7-3 and TRBJ2-3, with 12 positions matching TRBD2. The CDR3 spans 20 residues. V was pared by 5 bases and J by 6 bases, with 21 bases of the junction left unmatched. Germline CDR1 and CDR2: SGHTA and FQGTGA. DNA of the CDR3: TGTGCCAGCAGCCGCCTTGCTAGTAACCGACTAGCGGGAGATCTGGATACGCAGTATTTT. Its translation: CASSRLASNRLAGDLDTQYF.

V gene TRBV5-1 combines with J gene TRBJ2-7; 10 nucleotides agree with TRBD1. CDR3 length: 15 amino acids. CDR1 is SGHRS, CDR2 YFSETQ, per germline. V dropped 0 bases and J dropped 6; count of bases not matched to a gene: 6. CDR3 nucleotide sequence: TGCGCCAGCAGCTTGGGGACAGGGGGTTTCGGCGAGCAGTACTTC. Residues: CASSLGTGGFGEQYF.

This sequence joins TRBV28 and TRBJ1-2, with a weak D call TRBD1 (5 bases). The V gene's germline CDR1 is MDHEN and CDR2 SYDVKM. Trimming shortened V by 8 bases and J by 6 bases, and 10 bases separated the two germline ends. This CDR3 comprises 11 residues. CDR3 in DNA: TGTGCCAGCTCAGGGCACGATGGCTACACCTTC. Protein: CASSGHDGYTF.